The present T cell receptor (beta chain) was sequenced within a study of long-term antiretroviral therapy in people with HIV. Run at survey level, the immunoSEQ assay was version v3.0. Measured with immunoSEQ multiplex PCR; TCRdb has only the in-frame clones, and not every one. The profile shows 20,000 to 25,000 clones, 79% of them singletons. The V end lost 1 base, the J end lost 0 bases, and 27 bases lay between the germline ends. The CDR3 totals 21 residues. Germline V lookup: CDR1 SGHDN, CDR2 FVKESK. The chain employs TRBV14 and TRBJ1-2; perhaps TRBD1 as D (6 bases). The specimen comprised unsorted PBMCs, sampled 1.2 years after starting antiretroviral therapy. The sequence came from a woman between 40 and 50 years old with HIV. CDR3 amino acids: CASSQVAFGTWDILTNYGYTF. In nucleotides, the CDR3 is TGTGCCAGCAGCCAAGTAGCTTTCGGGACCTGGGACATCCTAACTAACTATGGCTACACCTTC.